Below, one T cell receptor (beta chain) is given with its context. This clone's antigen is unknown. One base away lies a much larger clone, so this may be a sequencing read error. This sample's time point label indicates: persistent/refractory GD, antithyroid drugs over 5 years with positive TRAb. RNA was extracted from PBMCs in TRIzol for both TCR sequencing and RNA sequencing. The diagnosis of Graves' disease was made according to American Thyroid Association guidelines. Patients were recruited from an endocrinology department in Xi'an, China. Each patient gave around 9.2 milliliters of peripheral blood, collected in an EDTA anticoagulant tube. PBMCs were isolated by Ficoll Paque Plus density gradient separation without further T cell sorting. An Agilent 2100 Bioanalyzer and agarose gel were used to check RNA quality, while a NanoDrop 2000 measured RNA concentration. The CDR3 numbers 17 residues from cysteine through phenylalanine. This entry keeps only the CDR3 DNA: 51 bases, framed from base 1. From the germline V gene (reference sequence), CDR1 is LNHDA and CDR2 is SQIVND. Trimmed from V: 5 bases; trimmed from J: 2 bases; junction bases lacking a gene match: 9.

This specimen comes from a study of regulatory T cells in long-lasting Graves disease (dated by TCRdb to the early 2020s). Concerning the study at large: To count as having persistent Graves' disease, a patient had to have received antithyroid drug treatment for over 5 years with TSH receptor autoantibodies remaining persistently positive. This study used TCR sequencing and RNA sequencing of peripheral blood to compare persistent Graves' disease patients against newly diagnosed Graves' disease patients. The study was conducted in China and was registered as a clinical trial. A total of 35 or so samples underwent TCR sequencing: some 13 from persistent and roughly 20 from newly diagnosed Graves' disease patients. Antithyroid drugs had been taken for approximately 9.5 years on average by persistent Graves' disease patients in the clinical cohort. Overall results and qualifications from the work: Only the TCR beta chain was sequenced and analyzed. Compared with newly diagnosed patients, patients with persistent Graves' disease had lower TCR Shannon entropy and fewer highly expanded clones, which suggests clonal expansion. Persistent disease showed preferential use of TRBV28, TRBJ1-2 and TRBJ2-5, whereas newly diagnosed disease favored TRBV20-1 and TRBJ2-1. The study examined only peripheral blood because the primary lesion, thyroid tissue, could not be accessed. As a limitation, the authors acknowledged that the small sample size may reduce accuracy. Persistent patients shared more public clonotypes among themselves (2,741) than newly diagnosed patients did (about 1,000).

Receptor libraries were prepared by multiplex PCR. The run used an Illumina HiSeq 4000. TCR beta libraries were built with iRepertoire HTBI primers and Arm-PCR amplification of CDR3 regions. Before sequencing, the PCR products underwent gel purification. Concerning the study's data processing: A total of around 59 TRBV and approximately 13 TRBJ segments were identified across samples and were used for gene usage analysis of CDR3 amino acid clonotypes. COPE and FqMerger were used to merge filtered high-quality paired reads into contigs. Contigs were aligned with BLAST to IMGT TRBV, TRBD and TRBJ reference genes, and CDR3 was defined per IMGT. Any clonotype with a frequency above 0.1% was classified as a highly expanded clone. Shannon entropy was used to measure repertoire diversity, and the Gini coefficient was used to measure V-J evenness. Public clonotypes were defined as clonotypes shared by more than one individual. TCRdb applied fastp at Q25 and MiXCR to the public reads, then kept only in-frame beta chains. Rows are combined by CDR3 protein, so each entry shows the most common genes and DNA. The V and J calls come from TCRdb's annotation, not from the publication. The sample table contains fewer than 450,000 distinct CDR3 sequences; only one count was recorded for less than 25% of them. The leading ten clones occupy approximately 25% of the sample.

The TCR sequence derives from a female donor with Graves disease. The chain is assembled from TRBV19 and TRBJ2-5; 12 bases in the middle match TRBD2. Sequences were derived from peripheral blood mononuclear cells (PBMCs), sampled when the disease was refractory, from a patient treated with antithyroid drugs. The DNA is as follows: TGTGCCAGTAGTTTAACTAGCGGGAGGAGACCACAAGAGACCCAGTACTTC. It specifies CASSLTSGRRPQETQYF.